This TCR beta chain was retrieved from a study of T cells in Graves' hyperthyroidism and ophthalmopathy. The V gene end was trimmed by 3 bases and the J gene end by 5 bases; junction bases not matched to a gene: 7. The CDR3 extends over 15 amino acids. Germline V gives CDR1 LNHDA, CDR2 SQIVND (reference sequence). The investigators amplified TCR beta CDR3 regions from RNA transcripts. RT-PCR in the first round (using the HTBI primer set) targeted the TCR CDR3. TCRdb itself ran the multiplex PCR reads through MiXCR, one entry per CDR3 protein. In the table there are hundreds of thousands of distinct CDR3 sequences, 13% to 15% of which are singletons.

The sequenced sample consisted of blood. The V call is TRBV19, the J call TRBJ2-1, with 7 positions matching TRBD1. The clonotype comes from a woman aged 45-65 years with Graves' ophthalmopathy. CDR3 region: CASSIPGQFNNEQFF. The CDR3 DNA follows: TGTGCCAGTAGTATTCCGGGACAGTTTAACAATGAGCAGTTCTTC.